This TCR beta chain was observed in a study of CD8+ T cells in alopecia areata. Extraction of RNA preceded its reverse transcription into cDNA, which served as the sequencing template. TCRdb keeps only in-frame clones here, not all; method: immunoSEQ multiplex PCR. This repertoire shows approximately 110,000 clones, 56% found once; its top ten account for around 3.4%. Regarding the study as a whole: Especially in alopecia totalis/universalis, lesional scalp showed greater clonality than normal scalp did. Treatment with tofacitinib significantly lowered scalp clonality and reduced expanded CD8+ clones among the top 100. Although TCR sharing was seen in mice, sharing across patients was less clear, possibly for HLA-related reasons.

Documented treatment: oral pan-JAK inhibitor, 5-10 mg twice daily. Samples from alopecia areata patients were lesional scalp punch biopsies and peripheral blood. V was pared by 0 bases and J by 8 bases, with 16 bases between. CDR1 and CDR2 (germline): GTSNPN, SVGIG (reference sequence). The CDR3 totals 14 residues. About this clone: Antigen specificity is unknown.

The sample consisted of CD4+ T cells sorted from blood, taken at week 24, from a patient treated with tofacitinib. This receptor was identified in a human donor with alopecia areata. The chain uses TRBV30 and TRBJ1-2, with D uncertain. The chain's CDR3 is CAWSVVGVWSGYTF. In DNA, the CDR3 is TGTGCCTGGAGTGTTGTCGGGGTGTGGTCGGGCTACACCTTC.